These T cell receptor beta chains were read from a single sample in a study of blood T cell repertoires in COVID-19. Clones were sequenced by immunoSEQ multiplex PCR, and TCRdb holds only the in-frame ones, with some missing. The repertoire includes fewer than 200,000 clones, about 87% of them detected once, and about 0.95% sits in the top ten. The sample consisted of peripheral blood. These receptors all stem from a woman between 18 and 29 years old who had recovered from COVID-19. The CDR3 runs from the conserved cysteine through the conserved F or W. The order of the fields is V gene, clone size, D gene, J gene, CDR3 protein, CDR3 DNA. D genes are given only for firm matches. Rows give clone size only sometimes, using once, few, many, or a class for an expanded clone.

V gene: TRBV5-6
clone size: .
D gene: .
J gene: TRBJ2-3
CDR3 protein: CASSLEARADTQYF
CDR3 DNA: TGTGCCAGCAGCTTGGAAGCCCGGGCAGATACGCAGTATTTT

V gene: TRBV7-8
clone size: .
D gene: .
J gene: TRBJ2-4
CDR3 protein: CASSLSRGDIQYF
CDR3 DNA: TGTGCCAGCAGCTTATCCAGGGGGGACATTCAGTACTTC

V gene: TRBV7-9
clone size: .
D gene: TRBD2
J gene: TRBJ2-2
CDR3 protein: CASSFRLAGGSNTGELFF
CDR3 DNA: TGTGCCAGCAGCTTTAGACTAGCGGGGGGCTCGAACACCGGGGAGCTGTTTTTT

V gene: TRBV7-6
clone size: .
D gene: .
J gene: TRBJ2-7
CDR3 protein: CASSASGEQYF
CDR3 DNA: TGTGCCAGCAGCGCCAGCGGCGAGCAGTACTTC

V gene: TRBV30
clone size: .
D gene: TRBD1
J gene: TRBJ2-5
CDR3 protein: CAWNRGQETQYF
CDR3 DNA: TGTGCCTGGAACAGGGGGCAAGAGACCCAGTACTTC

V gene: TRBV4-1
clone size: .
D gene: .
J gene: TRBJ1-1
CDR3 protein: CASSRAPRTAIIF
CDR3 DNA: TGCGCCAGCAGCCGAGCCCCCCGGACAGCAATTATATTT

V gene: TRBV11-2
clone size: .
D gene: .
J gene: TRBJ1-1
CDR3 protein: CASSVEVRVEAFF
CDR3 DNA: TGTGCCAGCAGCGTAGAAGTGCGCGTCGAAGCTTTCTTT

V gene: TRBV7-3
clone size: .
D gene: TRBD1
J gene: TRBJ1-1
CDR3 protein: CASSSQGTTEAFF
CDR3 DNA: TGTGCCAGCAGCTCACAGGGGACCACTGAAGCTTTCTTT

V gene: TRBV27
clone size: .
D gene: TRBD2
J gene: TRBJ2-3
CDR3 protein: CASSLWVAGSDTQYF
CDR3 DNA: TGTGCCAGCAGTTTATGGGTAGCGGGATCAGATACGCAGTATTTT

V gene: TRBV19
clone size: once
D gene: TRBD2
J gene: TRBJ2-1
CDR3 protein: CASGLAGLRSEQFF
CDR3 DNA: TGTGCCAGTGGACTAGCGGGTCTCAGGAGTGAGCAGTTCTTC

V gene: TRBV4-2
clone size: .
D gene: TRBD2
J gene: TRBJ2-5
CDR3 protein: CASSQGLAGDSETQYF
CDR3 DNA: TGTGCCAGCAGCCAAGGGCTAGCGGGAGATTCGGAGACCCAGTACTTC

V gene: TRBV11-1
clone size: .
D gene: TRBD2
J gene: TRBJ2-1
CDR3 protein: CASSTSGGSILDEQFF
CDR3 DNA: TGTGCCAGCAGCACTAGCGGGGGAAGTATCCTCGATGAGCAGTTCTTC

V gene: TRBV24-1
clone size: .
D gene: .
J gene: TRBJ1-1
CDR3 protein: CATSETGRGDTEAFF
CDR3 DNA: TGTGCCACCAGTGAGACCGGGAGGGGAGACACTGAAGCTTTCTTT

V gene: TRBV7-2
clone size: .
D gene: .
J gene: TRBJ1-3
CDR3 protein: CASSLFPTVSGNTIYF
CDR3 DNA: TGTGCCAGCAGCTTATTTCCGACAGTCTCTGGAAACACCATATATTTT

V gene: TRBV7-8
clone size: .
D gene: TRBD2
J gene: TRBJ2-1
CDR3 protein: CASSPAGAYEQFF
CDR3 DNA: TGTGCCAGCAGTCCAGCGGGAGCATATGAGCAGTTCTTC

V gene: TRBV18
clone size: .
D gene: TRBD1
J gene: TRBJ1-1
CDR3 protein: CASSRTGTGGRGNTEAFF
CDR3 DNA: TGTGCCAGCTCACGTACCGGGACAGGGGGCAGAGGGAACACTGAAGCTTTCTTT

V gene: TRBV6-5
clone size: .
D gene: TRBD2
J gene: TRBJ2-5
CDR3 protein: CASRTSGDQETQYF
CDR3 DNA: TGTGCCAGCCGGACTAGCGGGGACCAAGAGACCCAGTACTTC

V gene: TRBV11-2
clone size: .
D gene: .
J gene: TRBJ2-7
CDR3 protein: CASSLGPAVTYEQYF
CDR3 DNA: TGTGCCAGCAGCTTAGGGCCCGCGGTTACCTACGAGCAGTACTTC

V gene: TRBV24-1
clone size: once
D gene: .
J gene: TRBJ1-2
CDR3 protein: CATSVEGRGLGYTF
CDR3 DNA: TGTGCCACCAGTGTCGAGGGCAGGGGTTTGGGCTACACCTTC

V gene: TRBV2
clone size: .
D gene: .
J gene: TRBJ1-1
CDR3 protein: CASRYTVPVPEAFF
CDR3 DNA: TGTGCCAGCAGGTACACAGTTCCGGTTCCTGAAGCTTTCTTT

V gene: TRBV10-3
clone size: .
D gene: TRBD2
J gene: TRBJ2-4
CDR3 protein: CAISESWTSGRSRAGNIQYF
CDR3 DNA: TGTGCCATCAGTGAGTCATGGACTAGCGGGAGGTCGCGTGCGGGGAACATTCAGTACTTC

V gene: TRBV28
clone size: .
D gene: .
J gene: TRBJ2-4
CDR3 protein: CASSYSVGAKNIQYF
CDR3 DNA: TGTGCCAGCAGCTATAGCGTCGGAGCCAAAAACATTCAGTACTTC

V gene: TRBV19
clone size: .
D gene: .
J gene: TRBJ2-5
CDR3 protein: CASSPRAGRETQYF
CDR3 DNA: TGTGCCAGTAGTCCTCGGGCAGGGCGGGAGACCCAGTACTTC

V gene: TRBV19
clone size: .
D gene: TRBD1
J gene: TRBJ2-4
CDR3 protein: CASSIRLTGIKNIQYF
CDR3 DNA: TGTGCCAGTAGTATCAGATTGACAGGGATTAAAAACATTCAGTACTTC

V gene: TRBV7-2
clone size: .
D gene: TRBD1
J gene: TRBJ1-3
CDR3 protein: CASSPRAGTVRERNTIYF
CDR3 DNA: TGTGCCAGCAGCCCACGAGCAGGGACAGTCAGGGAAAGAAACACCATATATTTT

V gene: TRBV6-2/TRBV6-3
clone size: .
D gene: TRBD2
J gene: TRBJ2-3
CDR3 protein: CASSPGGEADTQYF
CDR3 DNA: TGTGCCAGCAGTCCCGGGGGGGAGGCAGATACGCAGTATTTT

V gene: TRBV2
clone size: .
D gene: .
J gene: TRBJ1-5
CDR3 protein: CASSEVIGMEDQPQHF
CDR3 DNA: TGTGCCAGCAGTGAAGTTATCGGGATGGAAGATCAGCCCCAGCATTTT

V gene: TRBV5-1
clone size: .
D gene: .
J gene: TRBJ1-2
CDR3 protein: CASSFHTRPPRGYTF
CDR3 DNA: TGCGCCAGCAGCTTCCATACCAGGCCACCTCGGGGCTACACCTTC

V gene: TRBV7-9
clone size: .
D gene: .
J gene: TRBJ2-7
CDR3 protein: CASSFGKLPQYF
CDR3 DNA: TGTGCCAGCAGCTTTGGCAAGTTGCCTCAGTACTTC

V gene: TRBV5-5
clone size: once
D gene: .
J gene: TRBJ1-5
CDR3 protein: CASRVQIDQPQHF
CDR3 DNA: TGTGCCAGCAGGGTACAGATTGATCAGCCCCAGCATTTT

V gene: TRBV12-3/TRBV12-4
clone size: once
D gene: .
J gene: TRBJ1-1
CDR3 protein: CASSLGGGAFF
CDR3 DNA: TGTGCCAGCAGCCTCGGGGGGGGAGCTTTCTTT

V gene: TRBV7-7
clone size: .
D gene: .
J gene: TRBJ2-3
CDR3 protein: CASSLRLETRGDTQYF
CDR3 DNA: TGTGCTAGCAGCTTACGGTTAGAAACTCGGGGAGATACGCAGTATTTT

V gene: TRBV27
clone size: few
D gene: .
J gene: TRBJ2-2
CDR3 protein: CASKGGQITGELFF
CDR3 DNA: TGTGCCAGCAAGGGGGGACAGATCACCGGGGAGCTGTTTTTT

V gene: TRBV9
clone size: .
D gene: TRBD1
J gene: TRBJ1-1
CDR3 protein: CASSLSRDRGNTEAFF
CDR3 DNA: TGTGCCAGCAGCCTCTCCAGGGACAGGGGGAACACTGAAGCTTTCTTT

V gene: TRBV6-5
clone size: .
D gene: .
J gene: TRBJ1-5
CDR3 protein: CASTRTLDQPQHF
CDR3 DNA: TGTGCCAGCACCAGGACATTGGATCAGCCCCAGCATTTT

V gene: TRBV19
clone size: .
D gene: .
J gene: TRBJ2-1
CDR3 protein: CASSRRVGDEQFF
CDR3 DNA: TGTGCCAGTTCCCGACGCGTCGGGGATGAGCAGTTCTTC

V gene: TRBV7-8
clone size: .
D gene: .
J gene: TRBJ2-5
CDR3 protein: CASSLRRVRETQYF
CDR3 DNA: TGTGCCAGCAGCTTAAGGAGGGTGCGAGAGACCCAGTACTTC

V gene: TRBV6-6
clone size: .
D gene: .
J gene: TRBJ1-2
CDR3 protein: CASSYSPGRRLGYTF
CDR3 DNA: TGTGCCAGCAGTTACAGTCCAGGGAGGCGCCTTGGCTACACCTTC

V gene: TRBV5-4
clone size: .
D gene: .
J gene: TRBJ1-1
CDR3 protein: CASSLARVNTEAFF
CDR3 DNA: TGTGCCAGCAGCTTGGCCCGGGTGAACACTGAAGCTTTCTTT

V gene: TRBV4-3
clone size: .
D gene: TRBD1
J gene: TRBJ1-6
CDR3 protein: CASSQDRSLQGNNSPLHF
CDR3 DNA: TGCGCCAGCAGCCAAGATAGGTCCCTACAGGGGAATAATTCACCCCTCCACTTT

V gene: TRBV7-2
clone size: .
D gene: .
J gene: TRBJ2-2
CDR3 protein: CASSLGRTKNTGELFF
CDR3 DNA: TGTGCCAGCAGCTTGGGCCGGACAAAGAACACCGGGGAGCTGTTTTTT

V gene: TRBV6-2/TRBV6-3
clone size: .
D gene: TRBD2
J gene: TRBJ2-1
CDR3 protein: CASSYAGVPPYNEQFF
CDR3 DNA: TGTGCCAGCAGTTACGCGGGAGTACCCCCCTACAATGAGCAGTTCTTC

V gene: TRBV5-4
clone size: .
D gene: .
J gene: TRBJ1-6
CDR3 protein: CASRRVTGVGNSPLHF
CDR3 DNA: TGTGCCAGCAGAAGGGTGACAGGCGTCGGAAATTCACCCCTCCACTTT

V gene: TRBV10-3
clone size: .
D gene: .
J gene: TRBJ2-3
CDR3 protein: CAIIPPITRSTDTQYF
CDR3 DNA: TGTGCCATCATCCCACCAATCACGCGGAGCACAGATACGCAGTATTTT

V gene: TRBV19
clone size: .
D gene: TRBD1
J gene: TRBJ1-6
CDR3 protein: CASKPLRTGRNNSPLHF
CDR3 DNA: TGTGCCAGTAAACCCCTCCGGACAGGGAGGAATAATTCACCCCTCCACTTT

V gene: TRBV6-4
clone size: once
D gene: .
J gene: TRBJ2-5
CDR3 protein: CASSDSAGTQETQYF
CDR3 DNA: TGTGCCAGCAGTGACTCTGCGGGGACCCAAGAGACCCAGTACTTC

V gene: TRBV6-1
clone size: .
D gene: TRBD2
J gene: TRBJ2-2
CDR3 protein: CASSELGRGGELFF
CDR3 DNA: TGTGCCAGCAGTGAACTCGGGAGGGGCGGGGAGCTGTTTTTT

V gene: TRBV24-1
clone size: .
D gene: .
J gene: TRBJ2-2
CDR3 protein: CATSDLPPANTGELFF
CDR3 DNA: TGTGCCACCAGTGATTTGCCCCCAGCGAACACCGGGGAGCTGTTTTTT

V gene: TRBV10-3
clone size: .
D gene: .
J gene: TRBJ2-3
CDR3 protein: CAISAREQTDTQYF
CDR3 DNA: TGTGCCATCTCAGCCCGGGAACAAACAGATACGCAGTATTTT

V gene: TRBV3-1/TRBV3-2
clone size: .
D gene: .
J gene: TRBJ1-1
CDR3 protein: CASNLGGNTEAFF
CDR3 DNA: TGTGCCAGCAACCTGGGGGGGAACACTGAAGCTTTCTTT

V gene: TRBV29-1
clone size: .
D gene: TRBD1
J gene: TRBJ1-3
CDR3 protein: CSVQGQLSNTIYF
CDR3 DNA: TGCAGCGTTCAGGGACAGCTGTCTAACACCATATATTTT

V gene: TRBV10-1
clone size: once
D gene: TRBD1
J gene: TRBJ1-3
CDR3 protein: CASSEAPGQGELFSGNTIYF
CDR3 DNA: TGCGCCAGCAGTGAGGCTCCGGGACAGGGCGAACTATTCTCTGGAAACACCATATATTTT

V gene: TRBV3-1/TRBV3-2
clone size: .
D gene: TRBD2
J gene: TRBJ2-1
CDR3 protein: CASSLMTSAGYNEQFF
CDR3 DNA: TGTGCCAGCAGCCTTATGACTAGCGCGGGCTACAATGAGCAGTTCTTC

V gene: TRBV5-1
clone size: .
D gene: TRBD1
J gene: TRBJ2-5
CDR3 protein: CASSLGGLETQYF
CDR3 DNA: TGCGCCAGCAGTTTAGGGGGCTTGGAGACCCAGTACTTC

V gene: TRBV5-4
clone size: .
D gene: .
J gene: TRBJ1-1
CDR3 protein: CASSLATVNTEAFF
CDR3 DNA: TGTGCCAGCAGCTTAGCTACCGTGAACACTGAAGCTTTCTTT

V gene: TRBV24-1
clone size: .
D gene: .
J gene: TRBJ2-3
CDR3 protein: CATSPPRSTDTQYF
CDR3 DNA: TGTGCCACCTCTCCTCCTAGAAGCACAGATACGCAGTATTTT